This T cell receptor beta chain was recovered during a study of T cells after yellow fever vaccination. Study-wide background: The SMART-Seq v4 Ultra Low Input method served to prepare the low-cell-number fractions. Overall study results and limits: Post-booster repertoires contained most primary-vaccination clones again (almost 97% CD4, approximately 88% CD8). Secondary responses were weaker yet peaked faster, day 5 versus 15. Among all clonotypes, a small share was observed in both CD4 and CD8 compartments.

Per the germline V gene, CDR1 is MNHEY and CDR2 is SMNVEV (reference sequence). CDR3 length: 19 amino acids. V lost 7 bases, J lost 5 bases, and 20 bases stayed unmatched. This clonotype turned up a few times. The antigen is undetermined. One entry per CDR3 protein, called by TCRdb with MiXCR from the 5' RACE reads. The sample contains some 560,000 distinct CDR3 sequences, about a fifth of which appear only once. The chain uses TRBV27 and TRBJ2-7, with 13 bases that match TRBD2. This clonotype originated in a man aged 25 to 40 who received the YFV17D yellow fever vaccine. The material sequenced was PBMCs, taken 15 days after the yellow fever booster vaccination. The CDR3 DNA reads TGTGCCAGCACACCGCCCGGACTAGCGGGAGATAGGGGGTCTAACGAGCAGTACTTC. The encoded protein is CASTPPGLAGDRGSNEQYF.